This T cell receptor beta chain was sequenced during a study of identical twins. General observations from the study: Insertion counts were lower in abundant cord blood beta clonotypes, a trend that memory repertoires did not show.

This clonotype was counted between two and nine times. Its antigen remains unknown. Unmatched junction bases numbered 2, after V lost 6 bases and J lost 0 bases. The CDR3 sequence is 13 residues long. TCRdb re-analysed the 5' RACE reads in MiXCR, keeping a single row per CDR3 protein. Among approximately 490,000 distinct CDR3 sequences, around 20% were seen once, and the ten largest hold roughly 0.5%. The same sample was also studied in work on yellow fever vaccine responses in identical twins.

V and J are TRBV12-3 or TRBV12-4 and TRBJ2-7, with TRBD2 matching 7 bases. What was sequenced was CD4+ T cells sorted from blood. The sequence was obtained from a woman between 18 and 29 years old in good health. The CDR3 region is CASSREVSYEQYF. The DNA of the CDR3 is TGTGCCAGCAGCCGGGAGGTCTCCTACGAGCAGTACTTC.